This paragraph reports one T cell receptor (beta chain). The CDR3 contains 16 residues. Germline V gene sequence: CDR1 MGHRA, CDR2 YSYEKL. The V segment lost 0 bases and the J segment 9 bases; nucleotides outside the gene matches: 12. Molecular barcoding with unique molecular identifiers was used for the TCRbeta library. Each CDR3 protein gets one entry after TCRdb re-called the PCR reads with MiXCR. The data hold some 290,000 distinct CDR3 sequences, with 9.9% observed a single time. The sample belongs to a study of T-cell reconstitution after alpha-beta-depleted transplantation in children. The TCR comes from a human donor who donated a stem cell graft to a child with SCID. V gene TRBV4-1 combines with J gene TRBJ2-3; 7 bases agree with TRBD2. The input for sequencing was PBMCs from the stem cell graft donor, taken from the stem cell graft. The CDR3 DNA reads TGCGCCAGCAGCCAAGACAGGGTTGGGAGAGCGGGAACGCAGTATTTT. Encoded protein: CASSQDRVGRAGTQYF.